The rows below give T cell receptor beta chains drawn from one sample of a study of radiotherapy plus CTLA-4 blockade in lung cancer. The protocol was immunoSEQ multiplex PCR, while the TCRdb copy is restricted to in-frame clones and leaves out a portion. In the table there are tens of thousands of clones, more than 60% of which are singletons. This material consisted of peripheral blood, taken from a patient treated with radiotherapy plus ipilimumab. The receptors come from a human donor with non-small cell lung cancer who had stable disease on radiotherapy plus ipilimumab. Both conserved end residues are part of each CDR3. D genes are given only for firm matches. For some rows the clone size is stated as once, few or many, or as a class when expanded; others skip it.

-	TRBV7-8	-	TRBJ2-3	CASSQTVADTQYF	TGTGCCAGCAGCCAAACAGTAGCAGATACGCAGTATTTT
TRBD1	TRBV6-5	-	TRBJ2-7	CASSYLQTGGSGEQYF	TGTGCCAGCAGTTACCTTCAGACAGGGGGGTCTGGCGAGCAGTACTTC
-	TRBV5-1	-	TRBJ2-1	CASSLGGAGEQFF	TGCGCCAGCAGCTTAGGGGGGGCCGGTGAGCAGTTCTTC
-	TRBV19	few	TRBJ1-1	CASSMSLGNTEAFF	TGTGCCAGTAGTATGTCTCTGGGGAACACTGAAGCTTTCTTT
-	TRBV5-6	-	TRBJ2-2	CASRRTRFGTANTGELFF	TGTGCCAGCAGAAGAACAAGATTTGGGACCGCGAACACCGGGGAGCTGTTTTTT
-	TRBV4-1	few	TRBJ1-1	CASSQDEGRGAFF	TGCGCCAGCAGCCAAGACGAGGGGCGCGGAGCTTTCTTT
-	TRBV2	-	TRBJ2-3	CASSGQTDTQYF	TGTGCCAGTTCAGGACAGACAGATACGCAGTATTTT
-	TRBV5-1	few	TRBJ2-1	CASRSPGLEYNEQFF	TGCGCCAGCAGATCCCCGGGACTGGAGTACAATGAGCAGTTCTTC
-	TRBV2	few	TRBJ1-2	CASSAAFRGVDYGYTF	TGTGCCAGCAGTGCAGCGTTCAGGGGAGTGGACTATGGCTACACCTTC
TRBD1	TRBV19	-	TRBJ1-3	CASSGQEQNTIYF	TGTGCCAGTAGTGGACAGGAGCAAAACACCATATATTTT
-	TRBV25-1	-	TRBJ1-2	CASSDRLAGNGYTF	TGTGCCAGCAGTGACCGTCTCGCGGGCAATGGCTACACCTTC
-	TRBV29-1	-	TRBJ2-3	CSVHLTSDTQYF	TGCAGCGTTCATCTTACATCAGATACGCAGTATTTT
TRBD1	TRBV28	-	TRBJ2-3	CASSLPRTGHTDTQYF	TGTGCCAGCAGTTTACCCCGGACAGGGCACACAGATACGCAGTATTTT
-	TRBV6-6	-	TRBJ2-3	CASSYRADTQYF	TGTGCCAGCAGTTATAGGGCAGATACGCAGTATTTT
TRBD1	TRBV5-1	-	TRBJ2-3	CASSFGQVGSTDTQYF	TGCGCCAGCAGCTTCGGACAGGTCGGAAGCACAGATACGCAGTATTTT
TRBD1	TRBV5-4	few	TRBJ1-2	CASSPPGQGKDTF	TGTGCCAGCAGCCCTCCGGGACAGGGGAAGGACACCTTC
TRBD1	TRBV15	once	TRBJ1-3	CATSRDRVGGQGAGNTIYF	TGTGCCACCAGCAGAGATAGGGTCGGGGGACAGGGAGCCGGAAACACCATATATTTT
TRBD1	TRBV7-2	-	TRBJ2-4	CASTTLATGKNIQYF	TGTGCCAGCACGACCCTGGCGACAGGGAAAAACATTCAGTACTTC
-	TRBV7-2	few	TRBJ1-3	CASRSPGDGNTIYF	TGTGCCAGCAGGTCCCCCGGGGATGGAAACACCATATATTTT
-	TRBV19	-	TRBJ2-1	CASSISDFSEQFF	TGTGCCAGTAGTATCTCCGACTTCTCTGAGCAGTTCTTC
TRBD1	TRBV19	-	TRBJ1-2	CASTGTASNYGYTF	TGTGCCAGTACCGGGACAGCTTCTAACTATGGCTACACCTTC
-	TRBV6-1	-	TRBJ1-1	CASSVGGGATEAFF	TGTGCCAGCAGTGTGGGGGGAGGGGCCACTGAAGCTTTCTTT
TRBD1	TRBV7-2	-	TRBJ1-6	CASSVDRESPLHF	TGTGCCAGCAGCGTAGACAGGGAGTCACCCCTCCACTTT
-	TRBV6-1	-	TRBJ1-2	CASSEALGASAGGGYTF	TGTGCCAGCAGTGAAGCGCTGGGGGCTTCGGCGGGGGGGGGCTACACCTTC
-	TRBV7-6	-	TRBJ1-1	CASSFGIMNTEAFF	TGTGCCAGCAGCTTCGGGATCATGAACACTGAAGCTTTCTTT
-	TRBV11-3	-	TRBJ2-1	CASSQTRGNEQFF	TGTGCCAGCAGTCAAACCCGGGGCAATGAGCAGTTCTTC
-	TRBV11-2	-	TRBJ1-6	CASSLVSQNSPLHF	TGTGCCAGCAGCTTAGTTAGCCAGAATTCACCCCTCCACTTT
-	TRBV6-1	-	TRBJ2-7	CASRTAYEQYF	TGTGCCAGCAGGACAGCCTACGAGCAGTACTTC
-	TRBV7-2	few	TRBJ1-2	CASSLEGYGYTF	TGTGCCAGCAGCTTAGAAGGCTATGGCTACACCTTC
TRBD1	TRBV6-5	-	TRBJ1-2	CASSKPGQGAGGYTF	TGTGCCAGCAGTAAACCGGGACAGGGGGCCGGTGGCTACACCTTC
-	TRBV30	few	TRBJ1-3	CAWSVGDTIYF	TGTGCCTGGAGTGTAGGTGACACCATATATTTT
TRBD2	TRBV13	-	TRBJ2-3	CASSFTSGGAGGTDTQYF	TGTGCCAGCAGCTTTACTAGCGGGGGGGCCGGGGGCACAGATACGCAGTATTTT
-	TRBV2	-	TRBJ1-4	CALKGFDEKLFF	TGTGCCTTAAAAGGGTTCGATGAAAAACTGTTTTTT
-	TRBV9	-	TRBJ1-6	CASSERQGSRNNSPLHF	TGTGCCAGCAGCGAACGGCAGGGGAGTAGGAATAATTCACCCCTCCACTTT
-	TRBV6-1	-	TRBJ1-1	CASSFQQNTEAFF	TGTGCCAGCAGCTTTCAACAGAACACTGAAGCTTTCTTT
-	TRBV21-1	-	TRBJ1-3	CASSSSSGARSGNTIYF	TGTGCCAGCAGCAGCTCAAGTGGGGCACGCTCTGGAAACACCATATATTTT
TRBD1	TRBV7-6	-	TRBJ2-2	CASSRGQVNTGELFF	TGTGCCAGCAGCAGGGGACAGGTGAACACCGGGGAGCTGTTTTTT
-	TRBV5-4	-	TRBJ1-1	CASSHGQTNTEAFF	TGTGCCAGCAGCCATGGACAGACGAACACTGAAGCTTTCTTT
TRBD2	TRBV5-6	-	TRBJ2-3	CASSSEASGGTTTDTQYF	TGTGCCAGCAGCTCGGAGGCGAGCGGGGGGACGACCACAGATACGCAGTATTTT
TRBD1	TRBV5-1	-	TRBJ2-2	CASSLADREDTGELFF	TGCGCCAGCAGCTTGGCCGACAGGGAAGACACCGGGGAGCTGTTTTTT
-	TRBV19	-	TRBJ1-1	CASSIADHQVAFF	TGTGCCAGTAGTATAGCGGATCATCAGGTGGCTTTCTTT
TRBD1	TRBV4-3	few	TRBJ2-2	CASSQVRTGSTGELFF	TGCGCCAGCAGCCAAGTCCGGACAGGGAGCACCGGGGAGCTGTTTTTT